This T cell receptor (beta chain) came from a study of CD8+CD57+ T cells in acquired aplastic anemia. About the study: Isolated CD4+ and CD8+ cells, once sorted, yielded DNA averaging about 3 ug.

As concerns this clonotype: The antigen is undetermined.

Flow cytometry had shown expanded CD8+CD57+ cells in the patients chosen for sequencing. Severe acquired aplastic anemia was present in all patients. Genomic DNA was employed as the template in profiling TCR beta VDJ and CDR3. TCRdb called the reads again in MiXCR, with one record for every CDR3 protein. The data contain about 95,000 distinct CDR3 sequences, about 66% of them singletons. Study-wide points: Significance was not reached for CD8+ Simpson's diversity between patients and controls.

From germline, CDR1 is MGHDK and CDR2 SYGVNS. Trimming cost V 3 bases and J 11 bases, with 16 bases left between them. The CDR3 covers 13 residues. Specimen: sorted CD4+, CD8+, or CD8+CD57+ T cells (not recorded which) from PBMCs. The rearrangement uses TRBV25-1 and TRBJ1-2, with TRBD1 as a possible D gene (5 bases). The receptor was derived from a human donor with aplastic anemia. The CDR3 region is CASSDSGGRKYTF. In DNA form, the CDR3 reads TGTGCCAGCAGTGATTCTGGGGGACGTAAATACACCTTC.